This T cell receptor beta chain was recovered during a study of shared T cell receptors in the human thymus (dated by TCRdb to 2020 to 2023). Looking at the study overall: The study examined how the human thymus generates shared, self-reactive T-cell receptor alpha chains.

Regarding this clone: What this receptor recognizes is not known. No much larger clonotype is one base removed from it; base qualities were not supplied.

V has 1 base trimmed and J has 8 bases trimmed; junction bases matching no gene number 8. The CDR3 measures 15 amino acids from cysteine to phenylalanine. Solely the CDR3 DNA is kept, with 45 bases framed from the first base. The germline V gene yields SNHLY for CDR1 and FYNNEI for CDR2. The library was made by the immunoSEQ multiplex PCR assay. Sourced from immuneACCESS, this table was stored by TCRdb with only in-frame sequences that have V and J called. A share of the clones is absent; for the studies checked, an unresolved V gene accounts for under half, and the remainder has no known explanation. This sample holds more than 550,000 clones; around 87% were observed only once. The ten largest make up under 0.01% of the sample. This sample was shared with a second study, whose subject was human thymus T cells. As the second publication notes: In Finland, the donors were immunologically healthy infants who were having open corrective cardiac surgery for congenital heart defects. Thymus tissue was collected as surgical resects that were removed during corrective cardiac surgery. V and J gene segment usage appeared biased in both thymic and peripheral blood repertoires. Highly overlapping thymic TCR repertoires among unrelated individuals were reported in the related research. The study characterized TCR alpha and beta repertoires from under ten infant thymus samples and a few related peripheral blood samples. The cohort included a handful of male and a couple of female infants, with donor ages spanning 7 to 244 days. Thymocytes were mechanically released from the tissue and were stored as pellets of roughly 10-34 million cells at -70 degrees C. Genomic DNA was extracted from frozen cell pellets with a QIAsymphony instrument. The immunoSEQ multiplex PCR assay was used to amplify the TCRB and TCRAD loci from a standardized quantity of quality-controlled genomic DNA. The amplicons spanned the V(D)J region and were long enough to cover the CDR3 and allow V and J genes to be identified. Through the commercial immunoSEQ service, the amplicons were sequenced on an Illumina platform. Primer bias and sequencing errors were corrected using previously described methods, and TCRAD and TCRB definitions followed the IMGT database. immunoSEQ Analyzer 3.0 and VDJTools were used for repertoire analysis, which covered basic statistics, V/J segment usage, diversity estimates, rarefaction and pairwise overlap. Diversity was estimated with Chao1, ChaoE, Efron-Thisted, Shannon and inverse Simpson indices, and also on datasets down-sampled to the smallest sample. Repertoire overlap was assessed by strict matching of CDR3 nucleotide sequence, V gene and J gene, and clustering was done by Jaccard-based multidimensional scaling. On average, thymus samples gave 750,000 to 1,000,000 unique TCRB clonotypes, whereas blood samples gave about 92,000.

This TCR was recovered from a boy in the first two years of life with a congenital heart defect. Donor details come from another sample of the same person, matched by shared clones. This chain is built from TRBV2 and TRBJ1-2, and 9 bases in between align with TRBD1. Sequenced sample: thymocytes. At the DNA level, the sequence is TGTGCCAGCAGTGAAGTCCCGACAGGGGGATGGGGCTACACCTTC. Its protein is CASSEVPTGGWGYTF.